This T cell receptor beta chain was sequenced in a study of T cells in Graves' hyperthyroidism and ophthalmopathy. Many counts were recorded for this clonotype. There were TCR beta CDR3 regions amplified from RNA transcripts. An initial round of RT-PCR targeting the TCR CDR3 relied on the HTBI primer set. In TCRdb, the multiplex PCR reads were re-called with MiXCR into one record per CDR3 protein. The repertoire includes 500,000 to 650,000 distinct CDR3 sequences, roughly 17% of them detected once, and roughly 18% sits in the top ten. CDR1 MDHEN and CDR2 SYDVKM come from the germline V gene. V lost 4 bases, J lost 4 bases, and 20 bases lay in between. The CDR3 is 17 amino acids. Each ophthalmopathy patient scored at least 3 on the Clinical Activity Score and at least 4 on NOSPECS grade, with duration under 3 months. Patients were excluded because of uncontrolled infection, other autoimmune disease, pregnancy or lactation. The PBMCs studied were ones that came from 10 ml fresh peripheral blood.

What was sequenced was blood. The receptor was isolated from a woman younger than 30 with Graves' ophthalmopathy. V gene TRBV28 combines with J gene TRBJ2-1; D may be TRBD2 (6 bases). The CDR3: CASSWVRGQFFYNEQFF. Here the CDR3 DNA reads TGTGCCAGCAGTTGGGTGCGGGGCCAATTTTTTTACAATGAGCAGTTCTTC.